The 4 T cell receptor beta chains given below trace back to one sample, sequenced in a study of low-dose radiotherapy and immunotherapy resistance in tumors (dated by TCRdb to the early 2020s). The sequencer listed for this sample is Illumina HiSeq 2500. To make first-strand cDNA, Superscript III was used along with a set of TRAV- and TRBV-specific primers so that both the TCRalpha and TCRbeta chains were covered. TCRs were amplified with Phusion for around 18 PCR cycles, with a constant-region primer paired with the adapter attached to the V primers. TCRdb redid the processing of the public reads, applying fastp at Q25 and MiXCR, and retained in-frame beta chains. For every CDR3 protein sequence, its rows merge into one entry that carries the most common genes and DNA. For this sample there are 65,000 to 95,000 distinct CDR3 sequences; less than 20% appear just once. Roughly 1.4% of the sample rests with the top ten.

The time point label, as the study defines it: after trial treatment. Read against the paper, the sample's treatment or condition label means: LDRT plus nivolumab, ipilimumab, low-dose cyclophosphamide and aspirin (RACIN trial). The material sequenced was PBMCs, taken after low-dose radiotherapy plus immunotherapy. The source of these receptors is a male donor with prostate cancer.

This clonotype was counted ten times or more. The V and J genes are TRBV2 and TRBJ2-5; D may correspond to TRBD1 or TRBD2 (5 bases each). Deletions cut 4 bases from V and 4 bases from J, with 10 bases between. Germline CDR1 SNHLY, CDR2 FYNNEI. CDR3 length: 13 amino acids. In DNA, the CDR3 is TGTGCCAGCAGTGGTTGGGGGTTAGAGACCCAGTACTTC. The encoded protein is CASSGWGLETQYF.

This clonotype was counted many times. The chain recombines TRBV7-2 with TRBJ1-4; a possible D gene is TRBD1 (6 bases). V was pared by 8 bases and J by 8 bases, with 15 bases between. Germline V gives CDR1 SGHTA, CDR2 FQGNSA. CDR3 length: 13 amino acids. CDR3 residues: CASGRGEKEKLFF. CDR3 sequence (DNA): TGTGCCAGCGGCAGGGGCGAAAAGGAAAAACTGTTTTTT.

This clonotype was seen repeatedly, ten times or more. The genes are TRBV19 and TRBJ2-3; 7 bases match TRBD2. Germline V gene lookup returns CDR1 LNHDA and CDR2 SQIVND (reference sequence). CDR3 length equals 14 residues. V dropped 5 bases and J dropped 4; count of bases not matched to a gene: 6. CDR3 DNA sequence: TGTGCCAGTAGTGATCATGCGGGGGCAGATACGCAGTATTTT. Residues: CASSDHAGADTQYF.

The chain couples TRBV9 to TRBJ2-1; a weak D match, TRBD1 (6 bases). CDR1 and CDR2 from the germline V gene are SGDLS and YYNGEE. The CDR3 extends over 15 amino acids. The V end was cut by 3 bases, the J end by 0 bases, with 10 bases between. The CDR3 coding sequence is TGTGCCAGCAGCGCCCGGGACAACTCCTACAATGAGCAGTTCTTC. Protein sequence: CASSARDNSYNEQFF.